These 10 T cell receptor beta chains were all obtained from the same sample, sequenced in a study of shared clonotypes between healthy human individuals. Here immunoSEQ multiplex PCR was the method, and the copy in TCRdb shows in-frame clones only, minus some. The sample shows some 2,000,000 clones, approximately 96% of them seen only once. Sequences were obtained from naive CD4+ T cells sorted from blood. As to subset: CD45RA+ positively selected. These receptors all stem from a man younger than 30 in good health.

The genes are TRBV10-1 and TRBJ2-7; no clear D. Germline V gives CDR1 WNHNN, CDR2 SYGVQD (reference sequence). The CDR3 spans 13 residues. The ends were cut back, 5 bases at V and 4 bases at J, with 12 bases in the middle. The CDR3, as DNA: TGCGCCAGCAGTAAGGACCTGACGTACGAGCAGTACTTC. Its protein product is CASSKDLTYEQYF.

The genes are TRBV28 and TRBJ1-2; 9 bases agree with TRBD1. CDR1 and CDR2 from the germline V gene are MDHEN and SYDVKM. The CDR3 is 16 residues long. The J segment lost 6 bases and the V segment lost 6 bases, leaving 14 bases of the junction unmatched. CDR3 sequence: CASRPYAKQGADGYTF. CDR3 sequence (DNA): TGTGCCAGCAGACCGTACGCTAAACAGGGGGCGGATGGCTACACCTTC.

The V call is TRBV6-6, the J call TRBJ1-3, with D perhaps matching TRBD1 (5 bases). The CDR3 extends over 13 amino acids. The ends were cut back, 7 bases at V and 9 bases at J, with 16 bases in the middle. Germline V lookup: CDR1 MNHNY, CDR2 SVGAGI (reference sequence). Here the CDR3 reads CASMDGGGGTIYF. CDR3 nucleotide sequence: TGTGCCAGCATGGACGGAGGTGGGGGCACCATATATTTT.

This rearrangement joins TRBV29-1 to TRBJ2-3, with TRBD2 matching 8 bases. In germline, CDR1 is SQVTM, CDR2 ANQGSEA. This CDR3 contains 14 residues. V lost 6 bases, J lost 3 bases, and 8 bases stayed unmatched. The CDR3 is CSVAPGGVTDTQYF. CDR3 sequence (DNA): TGCAGCGTCGCACCGGGGGGGGTTACAGATACGCAGTATTTT.

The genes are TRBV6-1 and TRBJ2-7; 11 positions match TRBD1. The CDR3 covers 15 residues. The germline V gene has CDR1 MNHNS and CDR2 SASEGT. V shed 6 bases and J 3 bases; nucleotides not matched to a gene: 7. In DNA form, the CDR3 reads TGTGCCAGCAGGACGGCCGGGACAGGGGGCTACGAGCAGTACTTC. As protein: CASRTAGTGGYEQYF.

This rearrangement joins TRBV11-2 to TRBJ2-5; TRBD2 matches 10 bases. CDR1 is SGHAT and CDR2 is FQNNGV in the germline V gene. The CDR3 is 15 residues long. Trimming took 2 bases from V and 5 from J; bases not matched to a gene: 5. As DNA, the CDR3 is TGTGCCAGCAGCTTAAGCGGGAGGGCCGGGGAGACCCAGTACTTC. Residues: CASSLSGRAGETQYF.

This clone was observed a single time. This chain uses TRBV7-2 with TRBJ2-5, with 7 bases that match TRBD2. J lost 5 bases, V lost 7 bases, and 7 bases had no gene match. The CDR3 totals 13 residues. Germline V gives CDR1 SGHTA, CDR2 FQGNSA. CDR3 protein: CASTLTSMETQYF. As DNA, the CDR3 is TGTGCCAGCACCCTGACTAGCATGGAGACCCAGTACTTC. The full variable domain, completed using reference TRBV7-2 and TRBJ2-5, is GAGVSQSPSNKVTEKGKDVELRCDPISGHTALYWYRQSLGQGLEFLIYFQGNSAPDKSGLPSDRFSAERTGGSVSTLTIQRTQQEDSAVYLCASTLTSMETQYFGPGTRLLVL.

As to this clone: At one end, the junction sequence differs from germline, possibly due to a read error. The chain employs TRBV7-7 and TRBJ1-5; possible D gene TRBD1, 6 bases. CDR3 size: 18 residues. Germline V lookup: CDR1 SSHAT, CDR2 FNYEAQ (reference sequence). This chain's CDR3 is CASSFGGRRGMGNQPQHF. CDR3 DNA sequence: TGTGCTAGCAGCTTTGGGGGCCGCAGGGGTATGGGCAATCAGCCCCAGCATTTT.

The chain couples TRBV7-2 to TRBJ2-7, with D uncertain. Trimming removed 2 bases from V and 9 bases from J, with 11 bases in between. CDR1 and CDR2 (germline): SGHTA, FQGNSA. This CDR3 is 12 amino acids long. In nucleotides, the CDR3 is TGTGCCAGCAGCTTAAATCGGATGGGGCAGTACTTC. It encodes CASSLNRMGQYF.

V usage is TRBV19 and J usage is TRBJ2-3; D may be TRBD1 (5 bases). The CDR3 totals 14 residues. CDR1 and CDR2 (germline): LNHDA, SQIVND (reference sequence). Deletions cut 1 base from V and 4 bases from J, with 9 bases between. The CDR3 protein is CASSIGVGPDTQYF. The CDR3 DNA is TGTGCCAGTAGTATAGGGGTGGGGCCAGATACGCAGTATTTT.